Included here is one T cell receptor beta chain sequence, with context. Its target is unknown. Data came from immunoSEQ multiplex PCR; TCRdb stores just in-frame clones and leaves some out. The sample holds about 110,000 clones, roughly 84% seen once. Germline values: CDR1 SGHTA, CDR2 FQGTGA. CDR3 length equals 13 residues. Trimming cost V 3 bases and J 7 bases, with 12 bases left between them. The data are from a study of cytomegalovirus exposure and HLA in healthy donors. The study, taken as a whole, reports: Reported results showed that the classifier diagnosed cytomegalovirus status with high specificity and sensitivity. Across donors, most TCRs were seen rarely, yet some public ones were widespread.

The chain recombines TRBV7-3 with TRBJ1-1; a weak D match, TRBD1 (6 bases). The receptor comes from a young woman in good health and CMV-seronegative. Sequenced material: PBMCs. The CDR3 reads CASSLGQGSEAFF. Here the CDR3 DNA reads TGTGCCAGCAGCTTGGGCCAGGGGAGTGAAGCTTTCTTT.